This T cell receptor beta chain was obtained from a study of blood T cell repertoires in COVID-19. About the study: The cDNA or gDNA used as material had been derived from T cells, B-cell-depleted T cells, or PBMCs.

Here immunoSEQ multiplex PCR was the method, and the copy in TCRdb shows in-frame clones only, minus some. This sample carries under 150,000 clones, over 80% of them seen once, and the ten largest clones take about 9.5%. This CDR3 is built from 16 residues. The germline gives CDR1 SGHRS, CDR2 YFSETQ. V was clipped by 0 bases and J by 6 bases; unmatched bases: 8. The chain combines TRBV5-1 with TRBJ1-5, with 8 bases lining up with TRBD1. This receptor was identified in a man in his forties with active or convalescent COVID-19. Sequencing used peripheral blood. The CDR3 region has the DNA TGCGCCAGCAGCTTGGGAGGCAGGGGGCATAGTCAGCCCCAGCATTTT. The encoded protein is CASSLGGRGHSQPQHF.